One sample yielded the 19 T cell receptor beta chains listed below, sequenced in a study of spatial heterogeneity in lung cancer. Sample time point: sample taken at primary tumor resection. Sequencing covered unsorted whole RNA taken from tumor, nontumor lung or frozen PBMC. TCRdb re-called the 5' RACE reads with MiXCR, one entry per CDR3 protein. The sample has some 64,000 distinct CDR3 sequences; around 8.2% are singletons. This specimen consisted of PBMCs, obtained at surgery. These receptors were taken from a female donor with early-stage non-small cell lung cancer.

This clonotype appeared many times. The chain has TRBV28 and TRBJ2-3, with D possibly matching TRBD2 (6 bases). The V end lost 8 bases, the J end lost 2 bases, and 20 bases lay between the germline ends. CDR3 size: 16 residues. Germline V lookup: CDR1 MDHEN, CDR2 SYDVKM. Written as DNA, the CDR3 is TGTGCCAGCCGACCTCCGAGGCTAGCGCACACAGATACGCAGTATTTT. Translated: CASRPPRLAHTDTQYF.

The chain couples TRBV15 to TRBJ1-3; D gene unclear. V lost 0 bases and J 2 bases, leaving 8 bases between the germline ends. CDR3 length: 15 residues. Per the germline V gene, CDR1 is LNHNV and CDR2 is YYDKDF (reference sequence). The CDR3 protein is CATSRDSPPGNTIYF. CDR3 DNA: TGTGCCACCAGCAGAGATTCGCCGCCTGGAAACACCATATATTTT.

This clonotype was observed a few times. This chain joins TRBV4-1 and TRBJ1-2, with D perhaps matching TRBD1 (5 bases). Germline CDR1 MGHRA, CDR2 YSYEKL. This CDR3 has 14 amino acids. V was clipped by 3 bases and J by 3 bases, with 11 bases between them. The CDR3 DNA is TGCGCCAGCAGCCAGGGGGATACCCACTATGGCTACACCTTC. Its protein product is CASSQGDTHYGYTF.

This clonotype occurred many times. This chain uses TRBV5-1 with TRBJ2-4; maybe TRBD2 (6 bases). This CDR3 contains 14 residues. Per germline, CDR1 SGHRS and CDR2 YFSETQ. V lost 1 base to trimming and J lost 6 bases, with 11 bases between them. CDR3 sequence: CASSLSGSSNIQYF. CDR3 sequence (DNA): TGCGCCAGCAGCTTGTCCGGGAGCTCAAACATTCAGTACTTC.

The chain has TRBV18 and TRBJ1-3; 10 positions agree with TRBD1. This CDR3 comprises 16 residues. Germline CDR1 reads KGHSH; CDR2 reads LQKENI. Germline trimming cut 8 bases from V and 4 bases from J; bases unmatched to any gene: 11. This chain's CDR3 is CASLSDRGLSGNTIYF. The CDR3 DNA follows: TGTGCCAGCCTATCCGACAGGGGGCTGTCGGGAAACACCATATATTTT.

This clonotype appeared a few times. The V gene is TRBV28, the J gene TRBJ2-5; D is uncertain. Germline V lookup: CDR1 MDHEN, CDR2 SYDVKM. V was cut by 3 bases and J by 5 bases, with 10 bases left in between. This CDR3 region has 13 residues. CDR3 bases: TGTGCCAGCAGTTTGTGGAGAGGCGAGACCCAGTACTTC. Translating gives CASSLWRGETQYF.

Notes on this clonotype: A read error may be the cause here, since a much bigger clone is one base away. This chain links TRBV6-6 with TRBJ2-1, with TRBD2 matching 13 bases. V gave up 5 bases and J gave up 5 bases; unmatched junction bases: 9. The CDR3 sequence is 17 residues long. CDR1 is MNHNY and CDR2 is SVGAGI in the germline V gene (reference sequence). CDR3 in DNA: TGTGCCAGCAGTCCCTGGACTAGCGGGAGCCGGGACAATGAGCAGTTCTTC. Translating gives CASSPWTSGSRDNEQFF.

CDR3 nucleotide sequence: TGTGCCATCAGCACAGACAGGGATCCCGCTAATGAGCAGTTCTTC. Amino acids: CAISTDRDPANEQFF. J is TRBJ2-1 and V is TRBV10-3, with TRBD1 matching 7 bases. From germline, CDR1 is ENHRY and CDR2 SYGVKD. CDR3 size: 15 residues. With 6 bases clipped from V and 7 bases from J, the junction kept 12 bases outside the gene matches.

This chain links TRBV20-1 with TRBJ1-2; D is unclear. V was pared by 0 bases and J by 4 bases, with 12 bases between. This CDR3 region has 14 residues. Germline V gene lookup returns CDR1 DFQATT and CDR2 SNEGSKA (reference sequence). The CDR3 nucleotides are TGCAGTGCTAGAGATCTCGGGCAGGCCTATGGCTACACCTTC. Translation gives CSARDLGQAYGYTF.

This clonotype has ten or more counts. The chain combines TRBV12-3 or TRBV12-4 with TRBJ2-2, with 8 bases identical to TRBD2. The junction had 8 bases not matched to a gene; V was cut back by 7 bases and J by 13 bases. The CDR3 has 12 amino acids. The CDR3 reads CASIGGAQGLFF. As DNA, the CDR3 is TGTGCCAGCATCGGGGGGGCGCAAGGGCTGTTTTTT.

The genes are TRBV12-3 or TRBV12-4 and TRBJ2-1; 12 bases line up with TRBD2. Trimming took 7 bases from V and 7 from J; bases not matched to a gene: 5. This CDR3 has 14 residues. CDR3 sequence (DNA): TGTGCCAGCACCATAGGACTAGCGGGGAATGAGCAGTTCTTC. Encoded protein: CASTIGLAGNEQFF.

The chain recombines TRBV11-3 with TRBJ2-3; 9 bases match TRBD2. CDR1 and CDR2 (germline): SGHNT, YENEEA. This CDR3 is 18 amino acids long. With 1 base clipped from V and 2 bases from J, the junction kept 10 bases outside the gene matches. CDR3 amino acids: CASSLGWSSGSLTDTQYF. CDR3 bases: TGTGCCAGCAGCTTAGGATGGAGTAGCGGGAGTCTCACAGATACGCAGTATTTT.

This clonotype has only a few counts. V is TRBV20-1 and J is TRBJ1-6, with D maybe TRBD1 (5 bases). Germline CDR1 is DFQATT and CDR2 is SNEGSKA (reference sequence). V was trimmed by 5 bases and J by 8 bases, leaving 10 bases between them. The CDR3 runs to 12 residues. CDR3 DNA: TGCAGTGCTCAGGGCTCGGATTCACCCCTCCACTTT. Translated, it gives CSAQGSDSPLHF.

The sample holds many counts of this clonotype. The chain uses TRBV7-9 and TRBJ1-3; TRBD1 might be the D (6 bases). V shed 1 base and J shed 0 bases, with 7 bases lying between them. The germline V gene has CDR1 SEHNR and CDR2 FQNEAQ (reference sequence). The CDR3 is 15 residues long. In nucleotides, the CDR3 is TGTGCCAGCAGCTTAGAAGGGGGCTCTGGAAACACCATATATTTT. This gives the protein CASSLEGGSGNTIYF.

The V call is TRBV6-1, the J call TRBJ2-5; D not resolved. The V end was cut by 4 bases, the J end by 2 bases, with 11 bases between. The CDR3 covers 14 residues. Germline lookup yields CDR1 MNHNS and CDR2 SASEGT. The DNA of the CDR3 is TGTGCCAGCAGTGGCCGAGGATGGCAAGAGACCCAGTACTTC. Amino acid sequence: CASSGRGWQETQYF.

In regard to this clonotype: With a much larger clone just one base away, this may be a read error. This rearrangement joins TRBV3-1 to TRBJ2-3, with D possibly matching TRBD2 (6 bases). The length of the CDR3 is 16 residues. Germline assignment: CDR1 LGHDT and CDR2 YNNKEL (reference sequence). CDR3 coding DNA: TGTACCAGCAGCCATTCTGGGTTAGCGGAGACAGATACGCAGTATTTT. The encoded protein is CTSSHSGLAETDTQYF.

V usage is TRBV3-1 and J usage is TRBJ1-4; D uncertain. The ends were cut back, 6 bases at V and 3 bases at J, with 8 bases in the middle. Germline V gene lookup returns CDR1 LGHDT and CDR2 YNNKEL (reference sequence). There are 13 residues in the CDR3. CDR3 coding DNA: TGTGCCAGCAGAGAGGGTCCTAATGAAAAACTGTTTTTT. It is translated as CASREGPNEKLFF.

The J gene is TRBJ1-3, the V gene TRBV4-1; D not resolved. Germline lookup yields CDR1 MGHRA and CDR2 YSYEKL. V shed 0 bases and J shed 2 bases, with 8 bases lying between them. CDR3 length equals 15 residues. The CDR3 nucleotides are TGCGCCAGCAGCCAAGACTGGACGGCTGGAAACACCATATATTTT. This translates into CASSQDWTAGNTIYF.

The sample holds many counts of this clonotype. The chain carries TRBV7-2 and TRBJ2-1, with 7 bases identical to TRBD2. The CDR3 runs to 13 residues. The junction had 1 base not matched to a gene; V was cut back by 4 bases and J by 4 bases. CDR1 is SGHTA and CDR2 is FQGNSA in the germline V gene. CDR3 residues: CASSYGRYNEQFF. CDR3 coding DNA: TGTGCCAGCAGCTACGGGAGGTACAATGAGCAGTTCTTC.